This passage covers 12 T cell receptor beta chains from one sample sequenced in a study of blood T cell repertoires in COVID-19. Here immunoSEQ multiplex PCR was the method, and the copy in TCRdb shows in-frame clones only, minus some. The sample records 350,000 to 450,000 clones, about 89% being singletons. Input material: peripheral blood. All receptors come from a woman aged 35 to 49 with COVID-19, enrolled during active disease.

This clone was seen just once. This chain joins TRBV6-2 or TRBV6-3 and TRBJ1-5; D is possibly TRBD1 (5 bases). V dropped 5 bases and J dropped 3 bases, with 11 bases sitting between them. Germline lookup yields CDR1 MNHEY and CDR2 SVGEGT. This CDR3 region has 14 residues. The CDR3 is CASSGRAPNQPQHF. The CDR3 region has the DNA TGTGCCAGCAGTGGCAGGGCGCCCAATCAGCCCCAGCATTTT.

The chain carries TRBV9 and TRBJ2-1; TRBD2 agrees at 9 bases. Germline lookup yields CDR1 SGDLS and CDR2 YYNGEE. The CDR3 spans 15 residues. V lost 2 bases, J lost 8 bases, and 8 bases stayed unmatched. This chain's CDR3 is CASSVSGGGADEQFF. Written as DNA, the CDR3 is TGTGCCAGCAGCGTCTCTGGCGGGGGGGCCGATGAGCAGTTCTTC.

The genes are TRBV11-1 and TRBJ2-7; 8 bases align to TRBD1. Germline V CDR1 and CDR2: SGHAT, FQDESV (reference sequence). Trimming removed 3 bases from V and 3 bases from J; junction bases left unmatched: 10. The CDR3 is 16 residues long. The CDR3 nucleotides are TGTGCCAGCAGCTTCCAACGGACAGGGCAGGGCTACGAGCAGTACTTC. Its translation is CASSFQRTGQGYEQYF.

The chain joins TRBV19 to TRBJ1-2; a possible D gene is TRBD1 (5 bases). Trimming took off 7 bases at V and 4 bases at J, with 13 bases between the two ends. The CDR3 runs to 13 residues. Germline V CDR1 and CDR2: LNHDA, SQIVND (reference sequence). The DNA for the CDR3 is TGTGCCAGTAACCAGGGTAATAGCTATGGCTACACCTTC. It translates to CASNQGNSYGYTF.

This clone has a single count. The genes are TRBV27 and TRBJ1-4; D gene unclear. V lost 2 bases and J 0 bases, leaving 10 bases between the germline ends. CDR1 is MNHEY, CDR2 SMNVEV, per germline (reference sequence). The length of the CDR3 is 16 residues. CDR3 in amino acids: CASSLKMRATNEKLFF. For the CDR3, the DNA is TGTGCCAGCAGTTTAAAAATGAGGGCAACTAATGAAAAACTGTTTTTT.

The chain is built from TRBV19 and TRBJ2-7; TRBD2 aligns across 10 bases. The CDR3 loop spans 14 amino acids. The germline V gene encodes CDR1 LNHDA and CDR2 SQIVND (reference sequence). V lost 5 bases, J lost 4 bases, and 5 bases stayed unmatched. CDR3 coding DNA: TGTGCCAGTAGTCTCGGACTAGCGGCGTACGAGCAGTACTTC. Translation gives CASSLGLAAYEQYF. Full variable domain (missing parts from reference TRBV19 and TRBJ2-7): DGGITQSPKYLFRKEGQNVTLSCEQNLNHDAMYWYRQDPGQGLRLIYYSQIVNDFQKGDIAEGYSVSREKKESFPLTVTSAQKNPTAFYLCASSLGLAAYEQYFGPGTRLTVT.

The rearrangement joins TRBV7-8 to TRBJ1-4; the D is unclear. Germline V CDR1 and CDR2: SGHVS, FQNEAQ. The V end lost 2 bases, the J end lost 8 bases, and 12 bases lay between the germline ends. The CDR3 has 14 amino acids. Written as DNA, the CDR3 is TGTGCCAGCAGCTTATCCGGGGTGGGCGAAAAACTGTTTTTT. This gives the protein CASSLSGVGEKLFF.

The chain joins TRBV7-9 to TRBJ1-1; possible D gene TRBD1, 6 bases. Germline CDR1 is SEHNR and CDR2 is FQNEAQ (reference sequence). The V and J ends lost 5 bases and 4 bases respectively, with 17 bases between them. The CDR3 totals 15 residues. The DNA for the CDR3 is TGTGCCAGCAGCCGAAGGGGGGGCGAGGGCACTGAAGCTTTCTTT. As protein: CASSRRGGEGTEAFF.

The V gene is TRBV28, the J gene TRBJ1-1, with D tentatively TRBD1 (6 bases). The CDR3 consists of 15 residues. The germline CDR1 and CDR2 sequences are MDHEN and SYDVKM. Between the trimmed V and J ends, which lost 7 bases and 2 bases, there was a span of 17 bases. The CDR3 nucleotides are TGTGCCAGCACCGCGCGACAGGCAGGAAACACTGAAGCTTTCTTT. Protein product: CASTARQAGNTEAFF.

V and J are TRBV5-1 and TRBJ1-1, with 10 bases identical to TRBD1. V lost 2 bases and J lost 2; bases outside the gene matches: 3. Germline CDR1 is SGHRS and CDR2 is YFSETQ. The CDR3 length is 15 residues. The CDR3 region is CASSFRDRGNTEAFF. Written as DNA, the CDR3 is TGCGCCAGCAGCTTCCGGGACAGGGGCAACACTGAAGCTTTCTTT. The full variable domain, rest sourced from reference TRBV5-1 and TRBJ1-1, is KAGVTQTPRYLIKTRGQQVTLSCSPISGHRSVSWYQQTPGQGLQFLFEYFSETQRNKGNFPGRFSGRQFSNSRSEMNVSTLELGDSALYLCASSFRDRGNTEAFFGQGTRLTVV.

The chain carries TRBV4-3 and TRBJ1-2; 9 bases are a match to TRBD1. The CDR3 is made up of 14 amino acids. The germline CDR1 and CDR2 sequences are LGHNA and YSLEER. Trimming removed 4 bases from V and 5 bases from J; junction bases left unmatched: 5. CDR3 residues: CASSRAGTGYGYTF. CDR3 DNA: TGCGCCAGCAGCCGCGCCGGGACAGGGTATGGCTACACCTTC.

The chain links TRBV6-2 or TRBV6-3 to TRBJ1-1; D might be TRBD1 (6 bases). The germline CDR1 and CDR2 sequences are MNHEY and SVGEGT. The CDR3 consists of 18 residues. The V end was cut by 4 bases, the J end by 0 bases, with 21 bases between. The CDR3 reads CASSFDRTSWGMNTEAFF. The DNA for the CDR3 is TGTGCCAGCAGTTTTGACAGGACCTCATGGGGGATGAACACTGAAGCTTTCTTT.